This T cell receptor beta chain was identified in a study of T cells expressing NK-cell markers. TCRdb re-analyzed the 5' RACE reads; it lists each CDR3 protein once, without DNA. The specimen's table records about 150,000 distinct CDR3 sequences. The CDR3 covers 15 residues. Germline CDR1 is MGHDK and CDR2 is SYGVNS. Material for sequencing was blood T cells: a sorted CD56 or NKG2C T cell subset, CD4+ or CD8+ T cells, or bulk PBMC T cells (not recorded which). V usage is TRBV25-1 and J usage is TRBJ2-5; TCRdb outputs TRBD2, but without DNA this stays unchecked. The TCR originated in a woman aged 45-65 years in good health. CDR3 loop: CASSPPSGRAGTQYF.